These 32 T cell receptor beta chains share one sample of origin, sequenced in a study of OX40 agonist ivuxolimab in advanced cancers. The method was the immunoSEQ multiplex PCR assay. TCRdb stores this immuneACCESS table with in-frame sequences only. Part of the clones is absent; in the studies checked, under half of the shortfall reflects unresolved V genes, and no reason is known for the rest. The sample includes roughly 67,000 clones, with over 75% observed a single time. In total, the top ten clones hold approximately 0.3% of the sample. Material: CD4+ or CD8+ T cells sorted from blood, obtained in a trial of the OX40 agonist ivuxolimab. The receptors here all came from an adult with an advanced solid tumor such as melanoma, head and neck, liver or kidney cancer.

The chain recombines TRBV28 with TRBJ2-5; the match to TRBD2 covers 8 bases. V shed 5 bases and J 5 bases; nucleotides not matched to a gene: 7. The CDR3 covers 14 residues. Germline assignment: CDR1 MDHEN and CDR2 SYDVKM. CDR3 residues: CASSPSLAGETQYF. CDR3 coding DNA: TGTGCCAGCAGTCCCTCCCTAGCGGGTGAGACCCAGTACTTC. Drawing the rest from reference TRBV28 and TRBJ2-5, the complete variable domain is DVKVTQSSRYLVKRTGEKVFLECVQDMDHENMFWYRQDPGLGLRLIYFSYDVKMKEKGDIPEGYSVSREKKERFSLILESASTNQTSMYLCASSPSLAGETQYFGPGTRLLVL.

This clone was picked up one time. The chain employs TRBV6-1 and TRBJ2-7, with TRBD1 matching 9 bases. The J segment lost 2 bases and the V segment lost 6 bases, leaving 5 bases of the junction unmatched. Looked up from germline, CDR1 is MNHNS and CDR2 is SASEGT. The CDR3 covers 14 residues. CDR3 residues: CASRLGTGTYEQYF. The CDR3 nucleotides are TGTGCCAGCAGATTGGGGACAGGGACCTACGAGCAGTACTTC.

The sample holds a few counts of this clone. The chain is built from TRBV27 and TRBJ1-5; unclear D gene. V shed 2 bases and J shed 4 bases, with 9 bases lying between them. Germline V gene lookup returns CDR1 MNHEY and CDR2 SMNVEV (reference sequence). This CDR3 is built from 14 residues. CDR3 DNA sequence: TGTGCCAGCAGTTTAAGGGCCCGAAATCAGCCCCAGCATTTT. It is translated as CASSLRARNQPQHF.

The chain uses TRBV7-2 and TRBJ2-7; D ambiguous. This CDR3 region has 14 residues. The germline gives CDR1 SGHTA, CDR2 FQGNSA. Deletions cut 5 bases from V and 0 bases from J, with 11 bases between. The CDR3 is CASSPGISSYEQYF. The CDR3 bases are TGTGCCAGCAGCCCCGGAATCAGCTCCTACGAGCAGTACTTC. The full variable domain, in which reference TRBV7-2 and TRBJ2-7 provide the parts outside the CDR3, is GAGVSQSPSNKVTEKGKDVELRCDPISGHTALYWYRQSLGQGLEFLIYFQGNSAPDKSGLPSDRFSAERTGGSVSTLTIQRTQQEDSAVYLCASSPGISSYEQYFGPGTRLTVT.

V and J are TRBV27 and TRBJ2-7, with D possibly being TRBD1 or TRBD2 (5 bases each). The CDR3 loop spans 15 amino acids. V lost 5 bases, J lost 3 bases, and 17 bases lay in between. Germline V gene lookup returns CDR1 MNHEY and CDR2 SMNVEV (reference sequence). CDR3 bases: TGTGCCAGCAGTCCCCGTTCCGGGACCCGCTACGAGCAGTACTTC. The encoded protein is CASSPRSGTRYEQYF.

The chain recombines TRBV5-1 with TRBJ2-7, with TRBD1 matching 10 bases. The CDR3 is 14 residues long. The trim removed 4 bases at V and 7 bases at J, leaving 8 bases unmatched. Germline CDR1 is SGHRS and CDR2 is YFSETQ. CDR3 sequence: CASSLRTGGREQYF. The DNA for the CDR3 is TGCGCCAGCAGCCTACGGACAGGGGGGCGTGAGCAGTACTTC.

The chain recombines TRBV25-1 with TRBJ2-7, with a possible D match to TRBD2 (6 bases). Germline V lookup: CDR1 MGHDK, CDR2 SYGVNS. The ends were cut back, 1 base at V and 1 base at J, with 14 bases in the middle. The CDR3 totals 16 residues. The CDR3 sequence is CASSESALATSYEQYF. CDR3 bases: TGTGCCAGCAGTGAATCAGCCCTAGCGACGTCCTACGAGCAGTACTTC.

The chain carries TRBV28 and TRBJ1-1; D is perhaps TRBD1 (5 bases). The CDR3 contains 17 residues. Per germline, CDR1 MDHEN and CDR2 SYDVKM. Trimming left V 4 bases short and J 0 bases short, with 18 bases between. The CDR3 sequence: CASSWRWGGSLNTEAFF. The CDR3 DNA sequence: TGTGCCAGCAGTTGGCGGTGGGGGGGATCCCTGAACACTGAAGCTTTCTTT.

The V and J genes are TRBV6-6 and TRBJ2-7; D perhaps matches TRBD1 (5 bases). The germline V and J ends were trimmed by 6 bases and 1 base, with 13 bases remaining between them. CDR3 size: 14 residues. CDR1 is MNHNY, CDR2 SVGAGI, per germline (reference sequence). The CDR3 here is CASRPFTGSYEQYF. The DNA of the CDR3 is TGTGCCAGCAGACCATTTACAGGTTCCTACGAGCAGTACTTC.

The chain recombines TRBV7-9 with TRBJ2-1; D is perhaps TRBD2 (6 bases). The CDR3 is made up of 17 amino acids. Trimming took off 1 base at V and 5 bases at J, with 18 bases between the two ends. Germline-derived CDR1 and CDR2 are SEHNR and FQNEAQ (reference sequence). CDR3 sequence: CASSLGTQPGLHNEQFF. In DNA form, the CDR3 reads TGTGCCAGCAGCTTAGGCACTCAACCGGGACTGCACAATGAGCAGTTCTTC.

The chain links TRBV29-1 to TRBJ2-2; tentatively, D is TRBD1 (6 bases). Germline CDR1 and CDR2: SQVTM and ANQGSEA. CDR3 size: 14 residues. V was shortened by 5 bases and J by 3 bases, with 13 bases between the two germline ends. DNA of the CDR3: TGCAGCGTTAATAGCAGGGGACACACCGGGGAGCTGTTTTTT. It translates to CSVNSRGHTGELFF.

The genes are TRBV28 and TRBJ1-1; D is ambiguous. CDR3 length equals 13 residues. In germline, CDR1 is MDHEN, CDR2 SYDVKM. V lost 2 bases and J lost 6, with 10 bases in between. The CDR3 DNA follows: TGTGCCAGCAGTTTAGGCCACCCTGCTGAAGCTTTCTTT. Its translation is CASSLGHPAEAFF.

The chain employs TRBV19 and TRBJ2-2, with D possibly being TRBD2 (5 bases). Germline lookup yields CDR1 LNHDA and CDR2 SQIVND (reference sequence). V was shortened by 8 bases and J by 4 bases, with 14 bases between the two germline ends. The CDR3 contains 14 residues. The DNA of the CDR3 is TGTGCCAGTCGGGCGGGTTCGGTCACCGGGGAGCTGTTTTTT. Protein: CASRAGSVTGELFF.

The chain joins TRBV10-3 to TRBJ2-1; the D gene could be TRBD1 or TRBD2 (5 bases each). V dropped 2 bases and J dropped 6 bases, with 17 bases sitting between them. This CDR3 is built from 16 residues. CDR1 is ENHRY, CDR2 SYGVKD, per germline. The CDR3 DNA is TGTGCCATCAGTGAGGGGAGACTCACTCAGGGCAATGAGCAGTTCTTC. This codes for CAISEGRLTQGNEQFF.

The CDR3 bases are TGTGCCAGCAGCTCGCAGATGAACACTGAAGCTTTCTTT. This sequence encodes CASSSQMNTEAFF. The chain is built from TRBV7-9 and TRBJ1-1; D remains ambiguous. Germline lookup yields CDR1 SEHNR and CDR2 FQNEAQ (reference sequence). The V and J ends lost 4 bases and 0 bases respectively, with 6 bases between them. The CDR3 has 13 amino acids.

The chain links TRBV11-2 to TRBJ2-3; D not certain. CDR1 SGHAT and CDR2 FQNNGV come from the germline V gene. The CDR3 covers 14 residues. V was trimmed by 5 bases and J by 6 bases, leaving 15 bases between them. CDR3 DNA: TGTGCCAGCAGCCTACTAACGGCGGCCGATACGCAGTATTTT. Residues: CASSLLTAADTQYF.

The V and J genes are TRBV7-9 and TRBJ2-3, with 13 nucleotides matching TRBD2. Trimming cost V 1 base and J 1 base; bases outside gene matches: 5. The CDR3 has 18 amino acids. Germline CDR1 SEHNR, CDR2 FQNEAQ (reference sequence). The CDR3, as DNA: TGTGCCAGCAGCTTAGGGACTAGCGGGAGTATCGGCACAGATACGCAGTATTTT. This codes for CASSLGTSGSIGTDTQYF. Using reference TRBV7-9 and TRBJ2-3 for the parts outside the CDR3, the full variable domain is DTGVSQNPRHKITKRGQNVTFRCDPISEHNRLYWYRQTLGQGPEFLTYFQNEAQLEKSRLLSDRFSAERPKGSFSTLEIQRTEQGDSAMYLCASSLGTSGSIGTDTQYFGPGTRLTVL.

The chain is built from TRBV5-1 and TRBJ1-6; tentatively, D is TRBD1 (5 bases). CDR3 size: 14 residues. The V and J ends lost 5 bases and 6 bases respectively, with 12 bases between them. Germline V gene lookup returns CDR1 SGHRS and CDR2 YFSETQ. The CDR3 nucleotides are TGCGCCAGCAGACCGCAGACAGTTAATTCACCCCTCCACTTT. Protein sequence: CASRPQTVNSPLHF.

As regards this clone: A read error may produce the germline difference seen at one junction end. The gene calls are TRBV9 and TRBJ2-5; the match to TRBD2 covers 14 bases. The CDR3 runs 15 residues. CDR1 and CDR2 (germline): SGDLS, YYNGEE. CDR3: CASSVGGTSGSLTDF. The CDR3 DNA follows: TGTGCCAGCAGCGTAGGGGGGACTAGCGGGAGTCTCACGGACTTC.

This clone has a handful of counts. The rearrangement joins TRBV7-9 to TRBJ2-3; 8 bases align to TRBD2. Losses at the gene ends were 7 bases for V and 8 bases for J; bases not matched to a gene: 14. Germline V lookup: CDR1 SEHNR, CDR2 FQNEAQ (reference sequence). CDR3 length equals 15 residues. CDR3 in amino acids: CASTTTPLAETTQYF. The DNA for the CDR3 is TGTGCCAGCACTACCACCCCACTAGCGGAAACTACGCAGTATTTT.

This clone was counted once. The J gene is TRBJ1-1, the V gene TRBV7-9; 8 nucleotides match TRBD1. Germline V gene lookup returns CDR1 SEHNR and CDR2 FQNEAQ (reference sequence). Trimming cost V 5 bases and J 0 bases; bases outside gene matches: 14. The CDR3 length is 18 residues. CDR3 DNA sequence: TGTGCCAGCAGCGCCCCGGTGGGGACAGGATCCTTGAACACTGAAGCTTTCTTT. Its protein product is CASSAPVGTGSLNTEAFF.

The chain carries TRBV7-2 and TRBJ2-3; D might be TRBD2 (5 bases). The CDR3 has 14 residues. V was trimmed by 8 bases and J by 1 base, leaving 13 bases between them. Per the germline V gene, CDR1 is SGHTA and CDR2 is FQGNSA. The CDR3 region has the DNA TGTGCCAGCCGGGGAATCTCGGGCACAGATACGCAGTATTTT. It is translated as CASRGISGTDTQYF.

The chain carries TRBV11-3 and TRBJ2-7; the match to TRBD1 covers 8 bases. The CDR3 is made up of 15 amino acids. The germline CDR1 and CDR2 sequences are SGHNT and YENEEA. V lost 0 bases and J lost 1; bases outside the gene matches: 2. The CDR3 DNA reads as TGTGCCAGCAGCTTAGATGGACAGGGTTCCTACGAGCAGTACTTC. Amino acid sequence: CASSLDGQGSYEQYF.

The gene calls are TRBV12-5 and TRBJ2-1; 8 positions agree with TRBD1. The CDR3 contains 15 residues. With 3 bases clipped from V and 6 bases from J, the junction kept 7 bases outside the gene matches. Germline-derived CDR1 and CDR2 are LGHNT and FRNRAP. In DNA, the CDR3 is TGTGCTAGTGGTTTCACAGGGGGTAGAGGCAATGAGCAGTTCTTC. Protein product: CASGFTGGRGNEQFF.

The chain combines TRBV7-2 with TRBJ2-1, with 8 bases lining up with TRBD2. The CDR3 totals 14 residues. CDR1 is SGHTA, CDR2 FQGNSA, per germline. With 1 base clipped from V and 12 bases from J, the junction kept 8 bases outside the gene matches. The CDR3 loop is CASSLVQAGVLQFF. The CDR3 coding sequence is TGTGCCAGCAGCTTAGTTCAAGCGGGAGTTTTGCAGTTCTTC.

The chain employs TRBV18 and TRBJ1-2; 10 positions match TRBD1. This CDR3 comprises 15 residues. V dropped 3 bases and J dropped 8; count of bases not matched to a gene: 9. The V gene's germline CDR1 is KGHSH and CDR2 LQKENI. CDR3 DNA: TGTGCCAGCTCACCGGCGGAGACAGGGGGCTTAGGCTACACCTTC. Protein: CASSPAETGGLGYTF.

The chain links TRBV15 to TRBJ2-1; 12 bases map to TRBD2. Germline V gene sequence: CDR1 LNHNV, CDR2 YYDKDF (reference sequence). The CDR3 sequence is 17 residues long. The junction had 7 bases not matched to a gene; V was cut back by 0 bases and J by 7 bases. CDR3 nucleotides: TGTGCCACCAGCAGAGATTTTCCACTAGCGGGAGGTAATGAGCAGTTCTTC. Encoded protein: CATSRDFPLAGGNEQFF.

J is TRBJ1-1 and V is TRBV19; the D gene is possibly TRBD1 (5 bases). V was pared by 4 bases and J by 0 bases, with 12 bases between. The germline V gene has CDR1 LNHDA and CDR2 SQIVND (reference sequence). This CDR3 region has 15 residues. The CDR3 loop reads CASSTQGTVNTEAFF. CDR3 bases: TGTGCCAGTAGTACCCAAGGGACGGTGAACACTGAAGCTTTCTTT.

The chain is built from TRBV29-1 and TRBJ1-5, with a weak D call TRBD1 (6 bases). Trimming shortened V by 4 bases and J by 8 bases, and 15 bases separated the two germline ends. The CDR3 sequence is 13 residues long. Per the germline V gene, CDR1 is SQVTM and CDR2 is ANQGSEA. CDR3 sequence: CSVVLNRDEPQHF. The CDR3 DNA follows: TGCAGCGTTGTGTTGAACAGGGATGAGCCCCAGCATTTT. Together with reference TRBV29-1 and TRBJ1-5, the CDR3 gives the full variable domain: SAVISQKPSRDICQRGTSLTIQCQVDSQVTMMFWYRQQPGQSLTLIATANQGSEATYESGFVIDKFPISRPNLTFSTLTVSNMSPEDSSIYLCSVVLNRDEPQHFGDGTRLSIL.

The gene calls are TRBV19 and TRBJ1-6, with 7 positions matching TRBD1. The germline V gene encodes CDR1 LNHDA and CDR2 SQIVND (reference sequence). With V trimmed by 5 bases and J by 7 bases, 8 bases remained unmatched. This CDR3 contains 15 residues. This chain's CDR3 is CASSANQGVNSPLHF. CDR3 in DNA: TGTGCCAGTAGTGCAAATCAGGGGGTGAATTCACCCCTCCACTTT.

This chain joins TRBV27 and TRBJ1-2; possibly TRBD1 for D (5 bases). V was clipped by 5 bases and J by 4 bases, with 11 bases between them. The CDR3 spans 13 residues. Germline assignment: CDR1 MNHEY and CDR2 SMNVEV (reference sequence). CDR3 residues: CASSPQVFYGYTF. In DNA form, the CDR3 reads TGTGCCAGCAGTCCACAGGTTTTCTATGGCTACACCTTC.

The chain links TRBV10-3 to TRBJ1-1; weak D call: TRBD1 (5 bases). Germline assignment: CDR1 ENHRY and CDR2 SYGVKD. Trimming pared 4 bases from V and 1 base from J, leaving 10 bases between. CDR3 size: 14 residues. CDR3 in amino acids: CAISGQGTNTEAFF. The CDR3 DNA sequence: TGTGCCATCAGTGGGCAGGGAACGAACACTGAAGCTTTCTTT.